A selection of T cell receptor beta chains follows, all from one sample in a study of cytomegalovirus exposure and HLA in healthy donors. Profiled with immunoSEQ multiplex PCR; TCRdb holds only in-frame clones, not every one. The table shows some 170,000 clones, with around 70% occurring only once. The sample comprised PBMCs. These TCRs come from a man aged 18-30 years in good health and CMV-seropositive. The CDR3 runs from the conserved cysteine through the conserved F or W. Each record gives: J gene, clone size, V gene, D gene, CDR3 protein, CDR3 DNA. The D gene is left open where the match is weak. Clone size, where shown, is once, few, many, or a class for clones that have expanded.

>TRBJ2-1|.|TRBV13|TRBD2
CASSLGTSGRSEQFF
TGTGCCAGCAGCTTAGGGACTAGCGGGAGAAGTGAGCAGTTCTTC
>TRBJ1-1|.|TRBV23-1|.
CASSQSRETQDILRNTEAFF
TGCGCCAGCAGTCAATCAAGAGAAACCCAGGACATCCTCAGGAACACTGAAGCTTTCTTT
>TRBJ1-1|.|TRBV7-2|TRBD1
CASSLALTGGTEAFF
TGTGCCAGCAGCTTAGCGCTAACAGGGGGCACTGAAGCTTTCTTT
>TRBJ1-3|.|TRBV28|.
CASNPGDLGNTIYF
TGTGCCAGCAACCCAGGGGATTTAGGAAACACCATATATTTT
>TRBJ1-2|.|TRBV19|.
CASRAGGGNYGYTF
TGTGCCAGTAGGGCGGGCGGGGGAAACTATGGCTACACCTTC
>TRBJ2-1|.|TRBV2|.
CASSKRGGDYNEQFF
TGTGCCAGCAGCAAAAGGGGGGGAGATTACAATGAGCAGTTCTTC
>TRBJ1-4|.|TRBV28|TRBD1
CASSTQGTGVREKLFF
TGTGCCAGCAGCACACAGGGGACAGGGGTTCGGGAAAAACTGTTTTTT
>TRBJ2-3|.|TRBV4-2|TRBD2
CASSPQPGTSSTDTQYF
TGTGCCAGCAGCCCCCAGCCCGGGACTAGCTCCACAGATACGCAGTATTTT
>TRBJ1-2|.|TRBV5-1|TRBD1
CASSLGTGTQGYGYTF
TGCGCCAGCAGCTTGGGGACAGGGACCCAAGGCTATGGCTACACCTTC
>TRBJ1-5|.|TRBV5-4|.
CASSFDGAPGNQPQHF
TGTGCCAGCAGCTTTGACGGAGCCCCTGGCAATCAGCCCCAGCATTTT
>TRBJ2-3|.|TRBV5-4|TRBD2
CASSLALSGGTDTQYF
TGTGCCAGCAGCTTGGCACTCAGCGGGGGCACAGATACGCAGTATTTT
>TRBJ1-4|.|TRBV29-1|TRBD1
CSVTGVNEKLFF
TGCAGCGTTACAGGGGTTAATGAAAAACTGTTTTTT
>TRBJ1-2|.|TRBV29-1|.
CSVERVGGGYTF
TGCAGCGTTGAAAGGGTAGGGGGTGGCTACACCTTC
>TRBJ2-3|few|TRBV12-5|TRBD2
CASGLVGTSGRAGGTDTQYF
TGTGCTAGTGGTTTGGTAGGAACTAGCGGGAGGGCGGGAGGAACAGATACGCAGTATTTT
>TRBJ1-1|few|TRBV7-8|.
CASSYRGTGHTEAFF
TGTGCCAGCAGCTACCGCGGGACTGGCCACACTGAAGCTTTCTTT
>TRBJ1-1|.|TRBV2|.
CASKRGGTEAFF
TGTGCCAGCAAGCGGGGGGGCACTGAAGCTTTCTTT
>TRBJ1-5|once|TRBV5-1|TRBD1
CASSLGTGGNQPQHF
TGCGCCAGCAGCTTGGGGACAGGAGGGAATCAGCCCCAGCATTTT
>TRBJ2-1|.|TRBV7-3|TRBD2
CASSPLGWTSGGADEQFF
TGTGCCAGCAGTCCTCTGGGGTGGACTAGCGGGGGGGCCGATGAGCAGTTCTTC
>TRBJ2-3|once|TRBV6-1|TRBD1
CASSEYSPGQSTDTQYF
TGTGCCAGCAGTGAATATAGTCCGGGACAGTCAACAGATACGCAGTATTTT
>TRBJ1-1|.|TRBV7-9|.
CASSGYSWGVNTEAFF
TGTGCCAGCAGCGGCTACAGTTGGGGAGTGAACACTGAAGCTTTCTTT
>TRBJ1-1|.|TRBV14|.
CASSPSGGTEAFF
TGTGCCAGCAGCCCCTCGGGGGGAACTGAAGCTTTCTTT
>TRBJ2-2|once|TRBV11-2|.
CASSPMGPNTGELFF
TGTGCCAGCAGCCCTATGGGGCCAAACACCGGGGAGCTGTTTTTT
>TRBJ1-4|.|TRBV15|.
CATSRGGKEKLFF
TGTGCCACCAGCAGAGGAGGGAAGGAAAAACTGTTTTTT
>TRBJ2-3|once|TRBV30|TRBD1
CAWRGLPGQGAADTQYF
TGTGCCTGGAGGGGACTCCCGGGACAGGGGGCTGCAGATACGCAGTATTTT
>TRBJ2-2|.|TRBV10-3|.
CAIQKGGPNTGELFF
TGTGCCATCCAGAAGGGGGGGCCGAACACCGGGGAGCTGTTTTTT
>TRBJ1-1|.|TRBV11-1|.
CASSQGFEAFF
TGTGCCAGCAGCCAGGGTTTTGAAGCTTTCTTT
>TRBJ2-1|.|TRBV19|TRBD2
CASTDTSGSGNEQFF
TGTGCCAGTACCGACACTAGCGGGAGCGGCAATGAGCAGTTCTTC
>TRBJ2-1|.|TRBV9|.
CASSGTRFDEQFF
TGTGCCAGCAGCGGAACTAGGTTTGATGAGCAGTTCTTC
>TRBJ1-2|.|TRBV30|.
CAWTAGRNYGYTF
TGTGCCTGGACGGCGGGTAGGAACTATGGCTACACCTTC
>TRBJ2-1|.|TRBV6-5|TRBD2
CASSPGGQNEQFF
TGTGCCAGCAGTCCGGGGGGGCAAAATGAGCAGTTCTTC
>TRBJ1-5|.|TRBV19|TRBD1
CASSTHWTGSQPQHF
TGTGCCAGTAGTACTCACTGGACAGGGTCCCAGCCCCAGCATTTT
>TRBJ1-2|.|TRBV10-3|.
CAISESTQGTNGYTF
TGTGCCATCAGTGAGTCGACTCAGGGAACGAATGGCTACACCTTC
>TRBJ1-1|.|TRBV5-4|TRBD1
CASSPPGQGANVGTEAFF
TGTGCCAGCAGCCCCCCCGGACAGGGGGCGAATGTGGGCACTGAAGCTTTCTTT
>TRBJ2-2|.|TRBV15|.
CATSRDPAPTENTGELFF
TGTGCCACCAGCAGAGACCCGGCACCGACAGAAAACACCGGGGAGCTGTTTTTT
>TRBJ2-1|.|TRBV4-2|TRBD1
CASSQETGDLYNEQFF
TGTGCCAGCAGCCAAGAGACAGGGGACCTTTACAATGAGCAGTTCTTC
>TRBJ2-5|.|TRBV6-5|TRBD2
CASSRGGEETQYF
TGTGCCAGCAGCCGGGGGGGGGAAGAGACCCAGTACTTC
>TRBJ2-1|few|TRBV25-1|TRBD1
CASSEDRGLDNEQFF
TGTGCCAGCAGTGAGGACAGGGGGCTGGACAATGAGCAGTTCTTC
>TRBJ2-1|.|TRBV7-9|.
CATKGSIDEQFF
TGTGCCACCAAGGGGTCGATCGATGAGCAGTTCTTC
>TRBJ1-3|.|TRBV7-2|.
CASSLDGTRSGNTIYF
TGTGCCAGCAGCTTAGATGGTACGAGATCTGGAAACACCATATATTTT
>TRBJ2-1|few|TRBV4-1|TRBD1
CASTLDRGSYNEQFF
TGCGCCAGCACCTTGGACAGGGGGTCCTACAATGAGCAGTTCTTC
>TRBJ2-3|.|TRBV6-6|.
CASSYVGGDTDTQYF
TGTGCCAGCAGTTACGTGGGGGGAGATACAGATACGCAGTATTTT
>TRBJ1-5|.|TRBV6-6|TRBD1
CASSVSEGAGNQPQHF
TGTGCCAGCAGCGTATCCGAGGGGGCCGGCAATCAGCCCCAGCATTTT
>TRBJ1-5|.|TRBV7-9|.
CASSLFARGNGQPQHF
TGTGCCAGCAGCTTATTCGCCAGGGGAAATGGTCAGCCCCAGCATTTT
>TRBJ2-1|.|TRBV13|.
CASSLYQVNEQFF
TGTGCCAGCAGCTTGTATCAGGTTAATGAGCAGTTCTTC
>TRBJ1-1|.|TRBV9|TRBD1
CASSVRTGEAFF
TGTGCCAGCAGCGTCCGGACAGGGGAAGCTTTCTTT
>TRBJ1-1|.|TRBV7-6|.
CASSYHPEQKGENTEAFF
TGTGCCAGCAGCTACCATCCCGAGCAGAAGGGAGAGAACACTGAAGCTTTCTTT
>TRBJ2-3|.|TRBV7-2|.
CASSLVQASTDTQYF
TGTGCCAGCAGCTTAGTACAGGCTAGCACAGATACGCAGTATTTT
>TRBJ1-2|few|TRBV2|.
CASSAGAVRGYTF
TGTGCCAGCAGTGCAGGGGCTGTAAGGGGCTACACCTTC
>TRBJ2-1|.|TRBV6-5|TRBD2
CASSSPTSGYNEQFF
TGTGCCAGCAGTTCCCCGACTAGCGGGTACAATGAGCAGTTCTTC
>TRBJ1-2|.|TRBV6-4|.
CASSDRDAGINYGYTF
TGTGCCAGCAGTGACCGAGATGCAGGGATTAACTATGGCTACACCTTC
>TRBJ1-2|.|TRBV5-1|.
CASSSDTVGGYTF
TGCGCCAGCAGCTCGGACACAGTAGGTGGCTACACCTTC
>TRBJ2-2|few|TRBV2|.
CASIWDSDTGELFF
TGTGCCAGCATTTGGGACTCGGACACCGGGGAGCTGTTTTTT
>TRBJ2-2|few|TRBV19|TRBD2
CASSENLAGVDTGELFF
TGTGCCAGTAGTGAAAATCTAGCGGGAGTCGACACCGGGGAGCTGTTTTTT
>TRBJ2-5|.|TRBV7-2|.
CASSSLEETQYF
TGTGCCAGCAGCTCGTTAGAAGAGACCCAGTACTTC